This TCR beta chain was profiled in a study of blood T cell repertoires in COVID-19 (dated by TCRdb to the early 2020s). Turning to the overall study: The collaborator samples originated in the United States, Italy and Spain and spanned the acute and convalescent phases of COVID-19. The repertoires were released in a freely available public database intended as a resource for research on the immune response to SARS-CoV-2. The sample metadata nearly always contained a de-identified subject ID, COVID-19 status, age in years and sex. Subjects who had been exposed to COVID-19, were actively infected with it, or had recovered from it provided the deeply sampled blood TCRbeta repertoires that made up the dataset. The prospective study material was composed of cDNA or gDNA derived from T cells, B-cell-depleted T cells, or PBMCs. The samples were drawn from two sources: the first 160 participants of the ongoing ImmuneRACE study, and 1,200 or so subjects contributed by 6 global collaborators. HLA class I and class II types, where available, came from metadata supplied by the sample provider rather than from assay-based typing.

Each collaborating institution followed its own protocols to collect whole blood in K2EDTA tubes. For TCRbeta analysis, collaborators shipped samples in one of three forms: frozen whole blood, isolated PBMCs, or DNA extracted from either of those sample types. The study at large found these results: The quantity of clinical and demographic metadata differed by source and by participant and was supplied without curation.

Trimming costs V 8 bases and J 1 base, and their ends lie 12 bases apart. Spanning cysteine to phenylalanine, the CDR3 consists of 14 amino acids. The CDR3 DNA has 42 bases and is translated from base 1. From a lookup of the germline V gene (reference sequence), CDR1 and CDR2 are GTSNPN and SVGIG. The immunoSEQ Assay, a bias-controlled multiplex PCR, was used to amplify TCRbeta CDR3 regions from genomic DNA. On the authors' methods: The number of nucleated cells in each sample was estimated from the amplification of reference gene primers within the assay. To quantify the absolute abundance of each unique TCRbeta CDR3 rearrangement, sequence reads were collapsed and filtered. For each sample, productive Simpson clonality was calculated as the square root of Simpson's diversity index across productive rearrangements. This is the immuneACCESS table as TCRdb keeps it, with only in-frame sequences that have V and J called. A part of the clones is gone; compared with another copy, unresolved V genes explain less than half, and the rest is unexplained. V and J calls and clone size are copied from that table; D and trimming were computed from the DNA. The table for this sample lists about 380,000 clones; 85% of them were counted only once. Around 3.4% of the sample rests with the top ten.

A note on this clone: Which antigen it targets is not known. No per-base quality is available; no much larger clone lies one base away.

This TCR was recovered from a woman aged 18-29 years with acute or convalescent COVID-19. Recombination linked TRBV30 to TRBJ2-6; D gene: possibly TRBD1, on 6 matching bases. Sample: peripheral blood. The DNA is TGTGCCGGGCACAGGGTGTCTGGGGCCAACGTCCTGACTTTC. The resulting protein is CAGHRVSGANVLTF. The reference TRBV30 and TRBJ2-6 proteins fill in what lies around the CDR3, so the full variable domain reads SQTIHQWPATLVQPVGSPLSLECTVEGTSNPNLYWYRQAAGRGLQLLFYSVGIGQISSEVPQNLSASRPQDRQFILSSKKLLLSDSGFYLCAGHRVSGANVLTFGAGSRLTVL.